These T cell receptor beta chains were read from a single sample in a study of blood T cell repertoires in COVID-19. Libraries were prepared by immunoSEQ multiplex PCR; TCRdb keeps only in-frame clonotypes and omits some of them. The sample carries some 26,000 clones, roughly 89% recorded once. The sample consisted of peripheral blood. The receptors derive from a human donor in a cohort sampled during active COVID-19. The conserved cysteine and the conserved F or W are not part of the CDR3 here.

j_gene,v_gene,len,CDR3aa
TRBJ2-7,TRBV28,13,ASSRPGQESYEQY
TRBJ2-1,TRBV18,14,ASSPLAGASYNEQF
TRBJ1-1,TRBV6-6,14,ASSSDSPEINTEAF
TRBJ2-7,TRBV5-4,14,ASSSPKTGGIYEQY
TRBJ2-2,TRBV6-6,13,ASSSTSGSSRELF
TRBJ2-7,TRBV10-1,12,ASSENGQNYEQY
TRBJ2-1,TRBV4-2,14,ASSLVGGSSYNEQF
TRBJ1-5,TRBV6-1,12,ASSEGQGRQPQH
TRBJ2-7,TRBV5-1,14,ASSFRTSGGPYEQY
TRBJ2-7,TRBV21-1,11,ASSHHTTYEQY
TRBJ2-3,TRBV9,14,ASGLAGGQGTDTQY
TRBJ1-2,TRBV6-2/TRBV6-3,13,ASSYSGPGDPGYT
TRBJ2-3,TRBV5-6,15,ASSLGLGEKSTDTQY
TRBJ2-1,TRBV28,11,ASSFLSRTGTI